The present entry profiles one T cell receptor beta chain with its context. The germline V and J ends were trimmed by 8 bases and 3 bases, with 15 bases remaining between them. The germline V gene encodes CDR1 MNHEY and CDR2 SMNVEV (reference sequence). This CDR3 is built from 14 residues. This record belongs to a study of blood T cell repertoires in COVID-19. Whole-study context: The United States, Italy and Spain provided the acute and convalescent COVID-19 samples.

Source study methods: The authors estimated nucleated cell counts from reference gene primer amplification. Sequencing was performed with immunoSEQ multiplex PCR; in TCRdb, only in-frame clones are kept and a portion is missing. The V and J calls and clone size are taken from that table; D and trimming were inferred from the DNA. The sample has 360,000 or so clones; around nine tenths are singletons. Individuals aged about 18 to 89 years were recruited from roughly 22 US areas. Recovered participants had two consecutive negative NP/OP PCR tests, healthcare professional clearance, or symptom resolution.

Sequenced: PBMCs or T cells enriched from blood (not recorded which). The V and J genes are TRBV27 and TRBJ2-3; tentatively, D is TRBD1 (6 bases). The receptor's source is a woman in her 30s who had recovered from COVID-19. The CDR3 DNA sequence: TGTGCCAGCTACCAAGGACAGCAAACAGATACGCAGTATTTT. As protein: CASYQGQQTDTQYF.